The 17 T cell receptor beta chains in this list originate from one sample, sequenced in a study of Ad26.COV2.S vaccination and SARS-CoV-2 variants. Using immunoSEQ multiplex PCR, the repertoire was profiled, and TCRdb retains in-frame clones only, with some absent. The sample lists some 400,000 clones, about 91% occurring once. Treatment given: about 20 received Ad26.COV2.S at low or high dose, single or two shots; several received placebo; per-sample allocation not given. The investigators took samples on day 63 after the first vaccine or placebo injection. Sequenced here: peripheral blood, sampled in a trial of Ad26.COV2.S vaccine versus placebo. The source of these receptors is a person aged 18-60 years who received the Ad26.COV2.S COVID-19 vaccine or a placebo.

The J gene is TRBJ2-5, the V gene TRBV28; 7 bases match TRBD2. Germline CDR1 MDHEN, CDR2 SYDVKM. V trimming: 2 bases; J trimming: 1 base; junction bases outside the gene matches: 4. The CDR3 extends over 15 amino acids. The chain's CDR3 is CASSLTASGQETQYF. CDR3 nucleotides: TGTGCCAGCAGTTTAACGGCTAGCGGCCAAGAGACCCAGTACTTC. Together with reference TRBV28 and TRBJ2-5, the CDR3 gives the full variable domain: DVKVTQSSRYLVKRTGEKVFLECVQDMDHENMFWYRQDPGLGLRLIYFSYDVKMKEKGDIPEGYSVSREKKERFSLILESASTNQTSMYLCASSLTASGQETQYFGPGTRLLVL.

The chain carries TRBV21-1 and TRBJ1-3; the table's D call, TRBD1, has no DNA check behind it. TRBV21-1 is flagged as a pseudogene. The CDR3 is 21 amino acids. The CDR3 nucleotides read TGTGCCAGCAGCAAAGATACCCGGGAAGGACAGGGGGCCTACGCGGGAAACACCATATATTTT. Its protein product is CASSKDTREGQGAYAGNTIYF.

Concerning this clone itself: This CDR3 is also generated by other DNA sequences in the sample. This rearrangement joins TRBV3-1 (or the pseudogene TRBV3-2) to TRBJ2-2; no clear D gene. The CDR3 has 12 residues. Trimming took 1 base from V and 4 from J, leaving 1 base between them. Per the germline V gene, CDR1 is LGHDT and CDR2 is YNNKEL (reference sequence). CDR3 bases: TGTGCCAGCAGCCAAGGCACCGGGGAGCTGTTTTTT. Its protein product is CASSQGTGELFF.

This chain connects TRBV12-3 or TRBV12-4 to TRBJ1-5, with D unclear. Between the trimmed V and J ends, which lost 4 bases and 2 bases, there was a span of 6 bases. The CDR3 has 13 residues. The CDR3 DNA sequence: TGTGCCAGCAGTTCAGTTCGCAATCAGCCCCAGCATTTT. Translation gives CASSSVRNQPQHF.

This chain joins TRBV19 and TRBJ2-1; 8 positions agree with TRBD1. This CDR3 has 15 amino acids. Germline trimming cut 6 bases from V and 12 bases from J; bases unmatched to any gene: 16. CDR1 is LNHDA, CDR2 SQIVND, per germline (reference sequence). CDR3 bases: TGTGCCAGTAGCAGAGAGGCCAGGGGGCGTCTTGGGCAGTTCTTC. This codes for CASSREARGRLGQFF.

This clone came up once. The chain joins TRBV19 to TRBJ2-7, with 8 bases lining up with TRBD2. J was trimmed by 5 bases and V by 6 bases; bases with no gene match: 15. Germline V gene sequence: CDR1 LNHDA, CDR2 SQIVND (reference sequence). This CDR3 contains 16 residues. The chain's CDR3 is CASSTHRRGLDDEQYF. DNA for the CDR3: TGTGCCAGTAGCACGCACCGCCGGGGACTAGACGACGAGCAGTACTTC.

This rearrangement joins TRBV6-5 to TRBJ1-5; D is perhaps TRBD1 (5 bases). The CDR3 sequence is 15 residues long. Germline loops: CDR1 MNHEY, CDR2 SVGAGI. V gave up 6 bases and J gave up 2 bases, with 14 bases separating them. This CDR3 is CASRRTISGNQPQHF. CDR3 nucleotide sequence: TGTGCCAGCAGGAGGACAATATCGGGCAATCAGCCCCAGCATTTT.

In DNA, the CDR3 is TGTGCCAGCAGCGCCTATCCGGGACAGTCAACCGGGGAGCTGTTTTTT. Residues: CASSAYPGQSTGELFF. The chain links TRBV9 to TRBJ2-2, with TRBD1 matching over 7 bases. J gave up 5 bases and V 3 bases, and 10 bases lay outside the gene matches. Germline V gene data show CDR1 as SGDLS and CDR2 as YYNGEE. The CDR3 runs to 16 residues.

The rearrangement links TRBV9 to TRBJ2-7, with TRBD2 as a possible D gene (6 bases). Germline loops: CDR1 SGDLS, CDR2 YYNGEE. CDR3 length: 15 amino acids. The germline V and J ends were trimmed by 0 bases and 1 base, with 11 bases remaining between them. CDR3 protein: CASSVEGSGSYEQYF. The CDR3, as DNA: TGTGCCAGCAGCGTAGAGGGTAGCGGTTCCTACGAGCAGTACTTC.

The rearrangement uses TRBV5-5 and TRBJ2-7; 12 bases map to TRBD1. V was clipped by 3 bases and J by 3 bases; unmatched bases: 4. This CDR3 spans 15 amino acids. CDR1 is SGHKS and CDR2 is YYEKEE in the germline V gene (reference sequence). The CDR3 sequence is CASSWGTGGSYEQYF. DNA of the CDR3: TGTGCCAGCAGCTGGGGGACAGGGGGCAGCTACGAGCAGTACTTC.

V usage is TRBV10-3 and J usage is TRBJ2-1; the match to TRBD2 covers 11 bases. Germline-derived CDR1 and CDR2 are ENHRY and SYGVKD. V gave up 2 bases and J gave up 7 bases; unmatched junction bases: 7. The CDR3 is 16 residues long. CDR3 sequence (DNA): TGTGCCATCAGTGAGACTACTAGCGGGAGTAAGAATGAGCAGTTCTTC. The encoded protein is CAISETTSGSKNEQFF.

The rearrangement joins TRBV4-3 to TRBJ2-3; D is unresolved. Germline CDR1 and CDR2: LGHNA and YSLEER. This CDR3 is 14 amino acids long. Trimming took 0 bases from V and 2 from J, leaving 6 bases between them. CDR3 nucleotide sequence: TGCGCCAGCAGCCAAGACCTTAACACAGATACGCAGTATTTT. This translates into CASSQDLNTDTQYF.

The chain carries TRBV28 and TRBJ1-2; D uncertain. V lost 4 bases and J 2 bases, leaving 8 bases between the germline ends. Germline V CDR1 and CDR2: MDHEN, SYDVKM. This CDR3 region has 13 residues. The CDR3 sequence: CASSSGVNYGYTF. In nucleotides, the CDR3 is TGTGCCAGCAGTTCGGGCGTAAACTATGGCTACACCTTC.

The chain carries TRBV28 and TRBJ1-4; tentative D call: TRBD1 (6 bases). Per the germline V gene, CDR1 is MDHEN and CDR2 is SYDVKM. Trimming cost V 6 bases and J 8 bases, with 22 bases left between them. CDR3 length: 16 amino acids. CDR3 coding DNA: TGTGCCAGCAGCACCCCGGGGGTGGGGGCGCGAGAAAAACTGTTTTTT. Protein: CASSTPGVGAREKLFF.

The rearrangement joins TRBV27 to TRBJ1-4, with D tentatively TRBD1 (5 bases). From germline, CDR1 is MNHEY and CDR2 SMNVEV (reference sequence). V was clipped by 5 bases and J by 8 bases, with 15 bases between them. This CDR3 is 14 amino acids long. DNA for the CDR3: TGTGCCAGCAGTGGGACGGCGGGTCGGGAAAAACTGTTTTTT. It encodes CASSGTAGREKLFF. The full variable domain, its missing parts supplied by reference TRBV27 and TRBJ1-4, is EAQVTQNPRYLITVTGKKLTVTCSQNMNHEYMSWYRQDPGLGLRQIYYSMNVEVTDKGDVPEGYKVSRKEKRNFPLILESPSPNQTSLYFCASSGTAGREKLFFGSGTQLSVL.

V usage is TRBV5-5 and J usage is TRBJ1-2; tentative D call: TRBD1 (6 bases). The germline V gene encodes CDR1 SGHKS and CDR2 YYEKEE (reference sequence). This CDR3 has 13 amino acids. Trimming took off 3 bases at V and 5 bases at J, with 11 bases between the two ends. The chain's CDR3 is CASSSGGQYGYTF. Here the CDR3 DNA reads TGTGCCAGCAGCTCGGGGGGGCAGTATGGCTACACCTTC.

J is TRBJ1-6 and V is TRBV7-8, with 9 bases identical to TRBD1. Germline V gene data show CDR1 as SGHVS and CDR2 as FQNEAQ. Trimming took 5 bases from V and 8 from J; bases not matched to a gene: 4. This CDR3 has 14 residues. CDR3 protein: CASSHRQGDSPLHF. The CDR3 DNA sequence: TGTGCCAGCAGCCACCGACAGGGGGATTCACCCCTCCACTTT.